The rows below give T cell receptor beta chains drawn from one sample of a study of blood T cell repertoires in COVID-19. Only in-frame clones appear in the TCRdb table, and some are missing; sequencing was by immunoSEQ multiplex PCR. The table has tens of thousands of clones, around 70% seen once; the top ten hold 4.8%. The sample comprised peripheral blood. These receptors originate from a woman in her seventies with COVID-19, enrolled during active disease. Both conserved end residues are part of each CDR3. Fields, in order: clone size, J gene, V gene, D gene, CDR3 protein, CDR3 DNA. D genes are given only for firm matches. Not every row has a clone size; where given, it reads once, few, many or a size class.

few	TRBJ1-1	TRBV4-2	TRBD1	CASSQAGQNQDRAFF	TGTGCCAGCAGCCAAGCGGGACAGAACCAGGATAGGGCTTTCTTT
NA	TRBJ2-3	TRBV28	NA	CASRSQSGGTDTQYF	TGTGCCAGCAGGAGTCAATCCGGGGGCACAGATACGCAGTATTTT
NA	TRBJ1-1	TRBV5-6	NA	CASSAQADTEAFF	TGTGCCAGCAGCGCCCAGGCCGACACTGAAGCTTTCTTT
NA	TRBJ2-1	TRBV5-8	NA	CASSINRAYNEQFF	TGTGCCAGCAGCATCAACAGGGCTTACAATGAGCAGTTCTTC
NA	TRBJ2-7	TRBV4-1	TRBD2	CASSHRAGGEQYF	TGCGCCAGCAGCCATAGAGCGGGGGGCGAGCAGTACTTC
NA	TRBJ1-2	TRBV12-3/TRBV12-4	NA	CASSFQGPDGYTF	TGTGCCAGCAGTTTTCAGGGGCCTGATGGCTACACCTTC
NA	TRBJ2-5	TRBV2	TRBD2	CASRPTSGERETQYF	TGTGCCAGCAGGCCAACTAGCGGGGAACGAGAGACCCAGTACTTC
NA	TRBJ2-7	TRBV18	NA	CASSPTLKTYEQYF	TGTGCCAGCTCACCTACTCTGAAAACCTACGAGCAGTACTTC
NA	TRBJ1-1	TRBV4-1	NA	CASSHGVAAEAFF	TGCGCCAGCAGCCATGGTGTGGCCGCTGAAGCTTTCTTT
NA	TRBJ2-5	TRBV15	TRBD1	CATSRGTRGLQETQYF	TGTGCCACCAGCAGAGGTACTAGGGGGCTACAAGAGACCCAGTACTTC
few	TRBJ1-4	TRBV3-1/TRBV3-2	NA	CASSQDPGKLFF	TGTGCCAGCAGCCAAGATCCAGGAAAACTGTTTTTT